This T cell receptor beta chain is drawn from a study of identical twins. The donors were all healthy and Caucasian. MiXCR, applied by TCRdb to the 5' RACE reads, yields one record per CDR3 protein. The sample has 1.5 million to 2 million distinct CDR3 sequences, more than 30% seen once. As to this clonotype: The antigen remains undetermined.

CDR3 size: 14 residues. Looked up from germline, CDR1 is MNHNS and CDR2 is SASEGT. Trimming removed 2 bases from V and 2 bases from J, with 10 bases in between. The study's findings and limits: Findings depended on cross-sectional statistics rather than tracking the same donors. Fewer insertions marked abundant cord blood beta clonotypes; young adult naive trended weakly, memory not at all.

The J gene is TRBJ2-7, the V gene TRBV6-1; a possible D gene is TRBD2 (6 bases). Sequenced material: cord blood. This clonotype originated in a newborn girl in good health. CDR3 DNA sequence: TGTGCCAGCAGTGAAAGACTAGGCCCCTACGAGCAGTACTTC. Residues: CASSERLGPYEQYF.